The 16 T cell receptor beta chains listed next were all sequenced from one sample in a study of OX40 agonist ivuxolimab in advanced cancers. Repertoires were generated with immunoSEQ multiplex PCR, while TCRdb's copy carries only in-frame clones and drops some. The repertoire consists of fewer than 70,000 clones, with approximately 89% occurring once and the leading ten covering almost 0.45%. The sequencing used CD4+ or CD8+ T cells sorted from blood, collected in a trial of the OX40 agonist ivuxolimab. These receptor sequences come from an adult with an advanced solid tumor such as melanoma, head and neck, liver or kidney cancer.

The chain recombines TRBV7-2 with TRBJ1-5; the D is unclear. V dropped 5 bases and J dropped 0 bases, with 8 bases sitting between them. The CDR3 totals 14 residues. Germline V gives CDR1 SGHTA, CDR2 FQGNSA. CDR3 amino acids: CASSTLYSNQPQHF. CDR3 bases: TGTGCCAGCAGCACACTTTATAGCAATCAGCCCCAGCATTTT.

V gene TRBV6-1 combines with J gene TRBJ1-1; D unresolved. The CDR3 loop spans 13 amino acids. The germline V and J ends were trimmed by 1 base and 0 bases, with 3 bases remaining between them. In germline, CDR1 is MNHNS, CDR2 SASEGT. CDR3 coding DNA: TGTGCCAGCAGTGAAGTTATGAACACTGAAGCTTTCTTT. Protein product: CASSEVMNTEAFF.

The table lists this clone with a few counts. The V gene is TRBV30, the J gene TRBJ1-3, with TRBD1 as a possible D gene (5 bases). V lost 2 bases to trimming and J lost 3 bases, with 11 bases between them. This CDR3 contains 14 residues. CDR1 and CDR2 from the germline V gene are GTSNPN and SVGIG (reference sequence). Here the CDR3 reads CAWSRSQGGNTIYF. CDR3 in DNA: TGTGCCTGGAGTCGGAGTCAGGGTGGAAACACCATATATTTT.

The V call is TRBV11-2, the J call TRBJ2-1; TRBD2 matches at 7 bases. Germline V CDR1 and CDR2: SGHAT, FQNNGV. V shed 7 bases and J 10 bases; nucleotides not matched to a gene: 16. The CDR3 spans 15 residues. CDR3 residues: CASTLPSLRETEQFF. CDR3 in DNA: TGTGCCAGCACCTTGCCGTCCTTGCGGGAGACAGAGCAGTTCTTC. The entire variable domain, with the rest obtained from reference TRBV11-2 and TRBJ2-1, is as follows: EAGVAQSPRYKIIEKRQSVAFWCNPISGHATLYWYQQILGQGPKLLIQFQNNGVVDDSQLPKDRFSAERLKGVDSTLKIQPAKLEDSAVYLCASTLPSLRETEQFFGPGTRLTVL.

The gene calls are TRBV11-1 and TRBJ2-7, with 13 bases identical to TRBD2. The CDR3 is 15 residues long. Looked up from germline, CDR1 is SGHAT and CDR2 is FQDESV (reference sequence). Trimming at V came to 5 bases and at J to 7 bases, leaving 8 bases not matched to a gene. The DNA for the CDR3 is TGTGCCAGCAGCACCAGGACTAGCGGGAGACAAGAGCAGTACTTC. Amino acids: CASSTRTSGRQEQYF.

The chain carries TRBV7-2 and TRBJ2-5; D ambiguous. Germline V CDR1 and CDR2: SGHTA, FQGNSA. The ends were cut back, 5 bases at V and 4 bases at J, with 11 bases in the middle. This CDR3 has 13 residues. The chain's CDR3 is CASSRPLRETQYF. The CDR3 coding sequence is TGTGCCAGCAGCCGCCCCTTGAGAGAGACCCAGTACTTC.

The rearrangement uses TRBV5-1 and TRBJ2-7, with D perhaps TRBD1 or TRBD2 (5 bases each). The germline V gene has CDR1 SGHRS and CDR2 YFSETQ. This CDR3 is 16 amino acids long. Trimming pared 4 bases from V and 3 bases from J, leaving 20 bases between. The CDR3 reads CASSPEGRVLYYEQYF. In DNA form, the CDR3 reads TGCGCCAGCAGCCCCGAGGGGCGGGTGTTGTACTACGAGCAGTACTTC.

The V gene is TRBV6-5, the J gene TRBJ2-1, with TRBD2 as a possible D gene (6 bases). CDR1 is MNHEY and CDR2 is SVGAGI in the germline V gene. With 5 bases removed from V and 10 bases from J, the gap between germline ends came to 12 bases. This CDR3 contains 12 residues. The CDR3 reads CASSPTRNEQFF. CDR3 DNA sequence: TGTGCCAGCAGTCCGACTAGAAACGAGCAGTTCTTC.

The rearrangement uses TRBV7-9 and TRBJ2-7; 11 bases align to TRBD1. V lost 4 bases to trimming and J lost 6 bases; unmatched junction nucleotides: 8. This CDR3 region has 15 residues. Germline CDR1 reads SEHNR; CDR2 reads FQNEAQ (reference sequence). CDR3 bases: TGTGCCAGCAGCTCCCGGACAGGGGGCGGGAGCGAGCAGTACTTC. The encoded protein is CASSSRTGGGSEQYF.

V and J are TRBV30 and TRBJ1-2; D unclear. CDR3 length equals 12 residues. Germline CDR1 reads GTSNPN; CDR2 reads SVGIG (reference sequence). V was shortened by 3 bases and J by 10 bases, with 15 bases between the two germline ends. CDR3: CAWRAGPGDYTF. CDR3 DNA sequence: TGTGCCTGGAGGGCCGGGCCCGGCGACTACACCTTC.

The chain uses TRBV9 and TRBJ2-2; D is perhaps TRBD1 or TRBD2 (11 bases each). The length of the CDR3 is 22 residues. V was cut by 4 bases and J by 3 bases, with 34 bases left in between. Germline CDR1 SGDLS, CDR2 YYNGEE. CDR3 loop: CASSPPPGGDRGTSGYTGELFF. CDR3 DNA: TGTGCCAGCAGCCCACCTCCCGGGGGGGACAGGGGGACTAGCGGTTACACCGGGGAGCTGTTTTTT.

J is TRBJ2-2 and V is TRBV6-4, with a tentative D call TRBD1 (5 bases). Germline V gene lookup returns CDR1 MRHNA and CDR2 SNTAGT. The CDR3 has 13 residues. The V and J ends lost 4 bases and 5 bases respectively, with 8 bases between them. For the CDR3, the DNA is TGTGCCAGCAGTGGGCAGGGTACCGGGGAGCTGTTTTTT. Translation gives CASSGQGTGELFF.

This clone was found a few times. DNA of the CDR3: TGTGCCAGCAGCTTTGGGGGGAGCTCCTACAATGAGCAGTTCTTC. Its translation is CASSFGGSSYNEQFF. V usage is TRBV7-2 and J usage is TRBJ2-1; possibly TRBD2 for D (6 bases). CDR1 is SGHTA and CDR2 is FQGNSA in the germline V gene. CDR3 size: 15 residues. Trimming took 3 bases from V and 0 from J, leaving 9 bases between them.

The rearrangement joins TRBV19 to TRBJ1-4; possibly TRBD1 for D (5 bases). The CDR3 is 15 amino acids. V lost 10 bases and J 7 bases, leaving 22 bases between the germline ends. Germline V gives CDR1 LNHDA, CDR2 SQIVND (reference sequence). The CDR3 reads CATRRTPRVFEKLFF. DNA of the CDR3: TGTGCCACGAGGAGGACACCCCGAGTTTTTGAAAAACTGTTTTTT.

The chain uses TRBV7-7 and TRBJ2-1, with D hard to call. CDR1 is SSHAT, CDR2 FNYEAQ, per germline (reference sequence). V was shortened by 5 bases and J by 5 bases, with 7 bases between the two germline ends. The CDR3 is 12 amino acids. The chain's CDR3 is CASSQKDNEQFF. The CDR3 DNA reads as TGTGCCAGCAGCCAGAAGGACAATGAGCAGTTCTTC.

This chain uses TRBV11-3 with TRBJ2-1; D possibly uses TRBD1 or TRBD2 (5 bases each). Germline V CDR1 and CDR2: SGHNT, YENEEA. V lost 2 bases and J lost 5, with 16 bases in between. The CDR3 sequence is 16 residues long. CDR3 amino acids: CASSLSMGVSNNEQFF. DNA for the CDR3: TGTGCCAGCAGCTTAAGTATGGGGGTTTCAAACAATGAGCAGTTCTTC.